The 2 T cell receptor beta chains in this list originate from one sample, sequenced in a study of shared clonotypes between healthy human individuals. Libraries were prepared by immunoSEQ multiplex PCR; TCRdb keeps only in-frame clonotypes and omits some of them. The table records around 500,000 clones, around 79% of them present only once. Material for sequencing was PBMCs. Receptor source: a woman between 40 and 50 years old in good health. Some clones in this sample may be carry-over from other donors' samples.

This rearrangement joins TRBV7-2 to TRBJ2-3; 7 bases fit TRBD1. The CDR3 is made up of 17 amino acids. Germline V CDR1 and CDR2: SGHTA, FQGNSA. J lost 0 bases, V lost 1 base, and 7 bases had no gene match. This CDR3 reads CASSLEHGTESTDTQYF. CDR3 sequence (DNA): TGTGCCAGCAGCTTAGAACACGGGACAGAAAGCACAGATACGCAGTATTTT.

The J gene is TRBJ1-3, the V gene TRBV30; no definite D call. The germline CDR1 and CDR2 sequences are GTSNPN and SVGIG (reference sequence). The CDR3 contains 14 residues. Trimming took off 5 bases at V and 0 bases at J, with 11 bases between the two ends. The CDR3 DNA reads TGTGCCTGGTTTCCCTCACTCTCTGGAAACACCATATATTTT. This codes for CAWFPSLSGNTIYF.